These 15 T cell receptor beta chains were sequenced from one sample in a study of blood T cell repertoires in COVID-19. TCRdb's copy holds only in-frame clones and misses some; the assay was immunoSEQ multiplex PCR. The sample shows 250,000 to 300,000 clones, roughly 86% of them seen only once. Specimen: peripheral blood. The receptors stem from a woman younger than 45 with acute or convalescent COVID-19.

V usage is TRBV18 and J usage is TRBJ1-2; 7 bases match TRBD1. Trimming took 3 bases from V and 0 from J; bases not matched to a gene: 10. Germline assignment: CDR1 KGHSH and CDR2 LQKENI. The CDR3 consists of 17 residues. For the CDR3, the DNA is TGTGCCAGCTCACCGGTACGGCAGGGGGATACTAACTATGGCTACACCTTC. Amino acids: CASSPVRQGDTNYGYTF.

The sample holds a few counts of this clone. The V call is TRBV19, the J call TRBJ1-2, with 8 bases aligning to TRBD1. There are 14 residues in the CDR3. Trimming took 4 bases from V and 4 from J; bases not matched to a gene: 5. Germline CDR1 reads LNHDA; CDR2 reads SQIVND (reference sequence). The CDR3: CASSTRQGTYGYTF. CDR3 DNA: TGTGCCAGTAGTACCCGACAGGGGACCTATGGCTACACCTTC.

This clone came up once. The CDR3 loop reads CASSLYGANEKLFF. In DNA, the CDR3 is TGCGCCAGCAGCTTGTACGGGGCTAATGAAAAACTGTTTTTT. This chain uses TRBV5-1 with TRBJ1-4; the D is unclear. The V gene's germline CDR1 is SGHRS and CDR2 YFSETQ. V dropped 1 base and J dropped 3 bases, with 7 bases sitting between them. This CDR3 is 14 amino acids long. The variable domain in full, with the rest retrieved from reference TRBV5-1 and TRBJ1-4, is KAGVTQTPRYLIKTRGQQVTLSCSPISGHRSVSWYQQTPGQGLQFLFEYFSETQRNKGNFPGRFSGRQFSNSRSEMNVSTLELGDSALYLCASSLYGANEKLFFGSGTQLSVL.

This clone was seen more than once but under ten times. This chain connects TRBV27 to TRBJ1-1; 7 bases fit TRBD1. The germline V gene encodes CDR1 MNHEY and CDR2 SMNVEV (reference sequence). V shed 7 bases, J shed 4 bases, and the junction held 6 bases outside the gene matches. The CDR3 has 13 amino acids. The DNA for the CDR3 is TGTGCCAGCAACCGACAGGGAGCCACTGAAGCTTTCTTT. Encoded protein: CASNRQGATEAFF.

The CDR3 DNA reads as TGTGCTAGTGGTTTGGTACGAGGGCGGATGATCGGCAATCAGCCCCAGCATTTT. This translates into CASGLVRGRMIGNQPQHF. The gene calls are TRBV12-5 and TRBJ1-5; D call uncertain. V shed 0 bases and J shed 2 bases, with 17 bases lying between them. This CDR3 is built from 18 residues. Germline V gives CDR1 LGHNT, CDR2 FRNRAP.

This clone has just a few counts. This chain joins TRBV7-9 and TRBJ1-6; perhaps TRBD1 as D (6 bases). The CDR3 loop spans 15 amino acids. The germline V gene encodes CDR1 SEHNR and CDR2 FQNEAQ (reference sequence). V lost 2 bases, J lost 8 bases, and 13 bases lay in between. The CDR3 is CASSLLRGGDSPLHF. CDR3 bases: TGTGCCAGCAGCTTATTAAGAGGGGGAGATTCACCCCTCCACTTT. The full variable domain, completed using reference TRBV7-9 and TRBJ1-6, is DTGVSQNPRHKITKRGQNVTFRCDPISEHNRLYWYRQTLGQGPEFLTYFQNEAQLEKSRLLSDRFSAERPKGSFSTLEIQRTEQGDSAMYLCASSLLRGGDSPLHFGNGTRLTVT.

V usage is TRBV5-1 and J usage is TRBJ2-7; 7 bases line up with TRBD2. CDR1 and CDR2 from the germline V gene are SGHRS and YFSETQ. J lost 3 bases, V lost 1 base, and 4 bases had no gene match. This CDR3 is 14 amino acids long. CDR3 nucleotides: TGCGCCAGCAGCTTGCTGACGGGGGGCTACGAGCAGTACTTC. It translates to CASSLLTGGYEQYF. The entire variable domain, with the rest obtained from reference TRBV5-1 and TRBJ2-7, is as follows: KAGVTQTPRYLIKTRGQQVTLSCSPISGHRSVSWYQQTPGQGLQFLFEYFSETQRNKGNFPGRFSGRQFSNSRSEMNVSTLELGDSALYLCASSLLTGGYEQYFGPGTRLTVT.

V gene TRBV9 combines with J gene TRBJ1-2; D is possibly TRBD1 (6 bases). The CDR3 is 15 amino acids. Germline CDR1 reads SGDLS; CDR2 reads YYNGEE. V was trimmed by 4 bases and J by 5 bases, leaving 18 bases between them. The CDR3 DNA is TGTGCCAGCAGCCCAGGCGGGGGCGCGACTTATGGCTACACCTTC. Translated, it gives CASSPGGGATYGYTF.

The V and J genes are TRBV7-2 and TRBJ2-3, with D possibly being TRBD2 (6 bases). This CDR3 comprises 16 residues. The V end was cut by 3 bases, the J end by 0 bases, with 13 bases between. CDR1 SGHTA and CDR2 FQGNSA come from the germline V gene. The CDR3 DNA sequence: TGTGCCAGCAGCTTTGGAAGCGGGCCCAGCACAGATACGCAGTATTTT. It yields the protein CASSFGSGPSTDTQYF.

The chain joins TRBV5-6 to TRBJ1-6, with a weak D call TRBD1 (5 bases). From germline, CDR1 is SGHDT and CDR2 YYEEEE. V was clipped by 2 bases and J by 14 bases, with 17 bases between them. The CDR3 length is 14 residues. The CDR3 region has the DNA TGTGCCAGCAGCTTCCAGGGTTCGGCGTTCGCCCTCCACTTT. Protein sequence: CASSFQGSAFALHF.

V gene TRBV6-5 combines with J gene TRBJ1-5; D not certain. Germline CDR1 MNHEY, CDR2 SVGAGI. Trimming shortened V by 3 bases and J by 6 bases, and 6 bases separated the two germline ends. The CDR3 has 12 amino acids. The CDR3 protein is CASSYLGQPQHF. DNA for the CDR3: TGTGCCAGCAGTTATCTAGGTCAGCCCCAGCATTTT.

The CDR3 region has the DNA TGCAGCGTTAGGGACGGGAGCCTTAACCGATCTCCAACTCTTAAGCAGTTCTTC. Protein: CSVRDGSLNRSPTLKQFF. This rearrangement joins TRBV29-1 to TRBJ2-1; D perhaps matches TRBD2 (6 bases). V was pared by 5 bases and J by 11 bases, with 34 bases between. CDR1 and CDR2 (germline): SQVTM, ANQGSEA. The CDR3 sequence is 18 residues long.

V usage is TRBV11-2 and J usage is TRBJ2-7; weak D call: TRBD1 (5 bases). The V gene's germline CDR1 is SGHAT and CDR2 FQNNGV. Trimming pared 4 bases from V and 7 bases from J, leaving 11 bases between. The CDR3 consists of 12 residues. The CDR3 DNA follows: TGTGCCAGCAGCTGGGGCTCTGGGGAGCAGTACTTC. This codes for CASSWGSGEQYF.

V is TRBV7-9 and J is TRBJ2-5; D gene unclear. The CDR3 totals 12 residues. V gave up 2 bases and J gave up 4 bases, with 5 bases separating them. Germline V gene lookup returns CDR1 SEHNR and CDR2 FQNEAQ (reference sequence). Here the CDR3 reads CASSLSRETQYF. CDR3 DNA sequence: TGTGCCAGCAGCTTAAGCCGAGAGACCCAGTACTTC.

The J gene is TRBJ2-2, the V gene TRBV13; TRBD1 is a possible D gene (5 bases). Germline loops: CDR1 PRHDT, CDR2 FYEKMQ (reference sequence). Trimming shortened V by 0 bases and J by 7 bases, and 9 bases separated the two germline ends. The CDR3 is made up of 14 amino acids. The CDR3 loop reads CASSLGRAGGELFF. The DNA of the CDR3 is TGTGCCAGCAGCTTAGGCAGGGCTGGCGGGGAGCTGTTTTTT.